This T cell receptor beta chain derives from a study of T cell responses to AZD1222 COVID-19 vaccine. Trimming took 5 bases from V and 8 from J, leaving 6 bases between them. This CDR3 has 11 residues. Germline CDR1 KGHDR, CDR2 SFDVKD. Clones were read by immunoSEQ multiplex PCR, and TCRdb kept only the in-frame ones, dropping some. This table has about 130,000 clones, approximately 89% appearing once. The receptor's source is an adult in good health. Sequenced material: peripheral blood, taken on day 0 of AZD1222 vaccination. V is TRBV24-1 and J is TRBJ2-1; D not certain. CDR3 in DNA: TGTGCCACCAGTGTAGGAGATGAGCAGTTCTTC. Encoded protein: CATSVGDEQFF.